This entry features one TCR beta chain sequence. Its specificity is unknown. TCRdb used MiXCR to reprocess the RT-PCR reads, holding one entry per CDR3 protein. Of approximately 7,200 distinct CDR3 sequences listed, roughly 86% are singletons. This sample is drawn from a study of yellow fever vaccine responses in identical twins. Study-level findings and limits: After vaccination, twins' T cell response reportedly seemed partly convergent, partly personalized.

V lost 1 base and J 8 bases, leaving 7 bases between the germline ends. Per germline, CDR1 SGHAT and CDR2 FQDESV (reference sequence). The CDR3 totals 12 residues. The chain carries TRBV11-1 and TRBJ2-3; D is undetermined. This sequence originates from a woman between 18 and 29 years old who received the yellow fever vaccine. This specimen was T cells from blood (PBMCs), unsorted or a sorted subset (not recorded which), taken before or after yellow fever vaccination (not recorded which). The CDR3 region is CASSLVPGTQYF. The CDR3 nucleotides are TGTGCCAGCAGCTTAGTCCCGGGTACGCAGTATTTT.